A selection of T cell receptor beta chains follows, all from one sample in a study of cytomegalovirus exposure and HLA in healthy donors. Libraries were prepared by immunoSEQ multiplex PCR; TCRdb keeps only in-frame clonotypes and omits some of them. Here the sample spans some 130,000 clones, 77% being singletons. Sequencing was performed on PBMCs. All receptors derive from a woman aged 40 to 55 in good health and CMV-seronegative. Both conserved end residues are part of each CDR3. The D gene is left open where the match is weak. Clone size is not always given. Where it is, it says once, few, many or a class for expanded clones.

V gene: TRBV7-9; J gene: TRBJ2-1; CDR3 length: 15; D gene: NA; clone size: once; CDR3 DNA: TGTGCCAGCAGCCGCGCCGGGGACTGGGGGAATGAGCAGTTCTTC; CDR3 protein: CASSRAGDWGNEQFF
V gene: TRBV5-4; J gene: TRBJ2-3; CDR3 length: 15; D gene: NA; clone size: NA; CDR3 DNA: TGTGCCAGCAGCTGGAGGTCAGGGGGCACAGATACGCAGTATTTT; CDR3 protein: CASSWRSGGTDTQYF
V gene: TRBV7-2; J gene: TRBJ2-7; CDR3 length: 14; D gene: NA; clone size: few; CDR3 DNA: TGTGCCAGCAGCTACCGGGACACCCCTGAAACAGAGTACTTC; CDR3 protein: CASSYRDTPETEYF
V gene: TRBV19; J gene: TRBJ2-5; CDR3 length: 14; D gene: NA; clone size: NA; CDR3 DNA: TGTGCCAGTAGTATAGAAAACAGGCAAGAGACCCAGTACTTC; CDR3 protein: CASSIENRQETQYF
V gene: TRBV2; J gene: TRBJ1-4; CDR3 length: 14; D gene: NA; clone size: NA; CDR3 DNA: TGTGCCAGCAGTGAGCAGGCAACTAATGAAAAACTGTTTTTT; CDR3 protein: CASSEQATNEKLFF
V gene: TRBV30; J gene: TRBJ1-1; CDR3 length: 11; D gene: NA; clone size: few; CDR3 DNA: TGTGCCTGGTCAGGGATCACTGAAGCTTTCTTT; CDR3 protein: CAWSGITEAFF
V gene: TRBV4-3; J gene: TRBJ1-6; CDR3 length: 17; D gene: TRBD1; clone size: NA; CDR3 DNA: TGCGCCAGCAGCCAAGATTTCGACAGGGCCTATAATTCACCCCTCCACTTT; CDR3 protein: CASSQDFDRAYNSPLHF
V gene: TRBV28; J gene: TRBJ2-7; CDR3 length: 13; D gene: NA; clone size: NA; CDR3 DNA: TGTGCCAGCGCTTCGGTCCCCGACTACGAGCAGTACTTC; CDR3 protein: CASASVPDYEQYF
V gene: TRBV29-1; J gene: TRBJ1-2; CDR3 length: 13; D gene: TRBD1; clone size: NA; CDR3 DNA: TGCAGCGTTGACGACAGGGCCAACTATGGCTACACCTTC; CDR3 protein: CSVDDRANYGYTF
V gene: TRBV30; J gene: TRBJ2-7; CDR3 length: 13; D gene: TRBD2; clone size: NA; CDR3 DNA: TGTGCCTGGAGTGTCGCGGGGGCCTACGAGCAGTACTTC; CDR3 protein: CAWSVAGAYEQYF
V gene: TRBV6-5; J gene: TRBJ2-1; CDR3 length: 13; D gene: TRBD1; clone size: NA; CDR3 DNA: TGTGCCAGCAGTCGGACAGGGGTGGGTGAGCAGTTCTTC; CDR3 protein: CASSRTGVGEQFF
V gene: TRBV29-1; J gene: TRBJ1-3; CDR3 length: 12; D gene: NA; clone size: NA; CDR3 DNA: TGCAGCGCTAGCGATGGGGGAAACACCATATATTTT; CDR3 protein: CSASDGGNTIYF
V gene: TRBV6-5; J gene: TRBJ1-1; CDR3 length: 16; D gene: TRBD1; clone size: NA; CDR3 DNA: TGTGCCAGCAGTTACGGGACAGGGAGGGGTCACACTGAAGCTTTCTTT; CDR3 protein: CASSYGTGRGHTEAFF
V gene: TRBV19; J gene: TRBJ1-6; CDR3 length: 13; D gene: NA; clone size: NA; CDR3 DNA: TGTGCCAGCGGGGGTTGGGGAGGATCACCCCTCCACTTT; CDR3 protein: CASGGWGGSPLHF
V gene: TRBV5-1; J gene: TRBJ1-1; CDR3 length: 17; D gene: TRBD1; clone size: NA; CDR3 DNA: TGCGCCAGCAGCTTGGGCAGGGGGCCCCAAGTTAACACTGAAGCTTTCTTT; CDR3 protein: CASSLGRGPQVNTEAFF
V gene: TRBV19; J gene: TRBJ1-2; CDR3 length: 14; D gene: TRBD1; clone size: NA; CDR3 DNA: TGTGCCAGTAATCTCGAGACAGGGCTCTATGGCTACACCTTC; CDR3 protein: CASNLETGLYGYTF
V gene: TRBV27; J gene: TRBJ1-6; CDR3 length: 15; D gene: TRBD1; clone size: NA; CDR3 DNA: TGTGCCAGCAATGGGGCAGGGGGGAGTAATTCACCCCTCCACTTT; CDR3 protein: CASNGAGGSNSPLHF
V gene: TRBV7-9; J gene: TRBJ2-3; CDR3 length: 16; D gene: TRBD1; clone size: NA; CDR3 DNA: TGTGCCAGCAGCTTAACGCAGGGGGCGATCACAGATACGCAGTATTTT; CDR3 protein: CASSLTQGAITDTQYF
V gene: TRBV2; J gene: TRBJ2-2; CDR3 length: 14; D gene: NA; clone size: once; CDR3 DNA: TGTGCCAGCAGTGACAGGGTTGACACCGGGGAGCTGTTTTTT; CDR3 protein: CASSDRVDTGELFF
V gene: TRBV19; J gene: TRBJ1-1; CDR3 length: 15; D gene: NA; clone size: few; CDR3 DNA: TGTGCCAGTAGTCCGTTAACGACAGGGAACACTGAAGCTTTCTTT; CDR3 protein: CASSPLTTGNTEAFF
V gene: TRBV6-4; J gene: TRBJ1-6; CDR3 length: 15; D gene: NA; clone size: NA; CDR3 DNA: TGTGCCAGCAGTGACTCCGTAGGAGGATATTCACCCCTCCACTTT; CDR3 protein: CASSDSVGGYSPLHF
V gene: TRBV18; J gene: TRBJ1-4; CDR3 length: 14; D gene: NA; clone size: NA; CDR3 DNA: TGTGCCAGCTCACCGAGCTCAGGTTCCGAAAAACTGTTTTTT; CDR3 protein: CASSPSSGSEKLFF
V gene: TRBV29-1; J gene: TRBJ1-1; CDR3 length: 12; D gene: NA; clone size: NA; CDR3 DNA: TGCGGATGTGCAATGGGGGGGACTGAAGCTTTCTTT; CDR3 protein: CGCAMGGTEAFF
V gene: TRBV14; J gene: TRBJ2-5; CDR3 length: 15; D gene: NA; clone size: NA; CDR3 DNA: TGTGCCAGCAGCCAAGTTGACAGACCTCGGGAGACCCAGTACTTC; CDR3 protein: CASSQVDRPRETQYF